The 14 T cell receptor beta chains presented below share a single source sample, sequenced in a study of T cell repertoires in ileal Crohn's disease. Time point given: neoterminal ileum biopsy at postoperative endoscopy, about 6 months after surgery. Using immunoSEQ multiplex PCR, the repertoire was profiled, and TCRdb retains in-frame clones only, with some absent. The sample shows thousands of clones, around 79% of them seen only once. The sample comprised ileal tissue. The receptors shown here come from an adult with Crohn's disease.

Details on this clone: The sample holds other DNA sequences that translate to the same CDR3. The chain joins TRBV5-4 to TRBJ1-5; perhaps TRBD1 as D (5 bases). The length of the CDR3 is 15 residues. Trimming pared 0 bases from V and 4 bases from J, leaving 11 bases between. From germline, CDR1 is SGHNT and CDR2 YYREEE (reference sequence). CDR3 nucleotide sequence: TGTGCCAGCAGCTTGGGCGGGACGGGGAATCAGCCCCAGCATTTT. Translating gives CASSLGGTGNQPQHF.

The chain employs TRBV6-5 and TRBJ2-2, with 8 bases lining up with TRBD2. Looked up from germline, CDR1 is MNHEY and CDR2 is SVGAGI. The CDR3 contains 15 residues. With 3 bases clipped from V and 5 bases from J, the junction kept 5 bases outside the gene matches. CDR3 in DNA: TGTGCCAGCAGTTATGCGGGGGGCAAAACCGGGGAGCTGTTTTTT. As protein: CASSYAGGKTGELFF.

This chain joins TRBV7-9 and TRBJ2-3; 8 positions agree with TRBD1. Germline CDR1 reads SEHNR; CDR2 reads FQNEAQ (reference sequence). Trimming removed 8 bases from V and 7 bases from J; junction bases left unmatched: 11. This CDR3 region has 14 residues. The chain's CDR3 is CASCLDREANTQYF. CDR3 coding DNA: TGTGCCAGCTGCCTGGACAGGGAGGCAAATACGCAGTATTTT.

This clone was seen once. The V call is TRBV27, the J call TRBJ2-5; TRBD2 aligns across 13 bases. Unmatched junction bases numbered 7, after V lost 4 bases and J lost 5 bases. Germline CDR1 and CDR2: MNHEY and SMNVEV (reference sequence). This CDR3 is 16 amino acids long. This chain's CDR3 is CASSSWTSGSGETQYF. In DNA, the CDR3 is TGTGCCAGCAGTTCTTGGACTAGCGGGAGCGGGGAGACCCAGTACTTC.

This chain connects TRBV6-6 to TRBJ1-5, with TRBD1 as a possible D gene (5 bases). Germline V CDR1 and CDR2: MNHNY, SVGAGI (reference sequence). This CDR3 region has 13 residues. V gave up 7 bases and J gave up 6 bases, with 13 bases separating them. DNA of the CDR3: TGTGCCAGCAATATCAGGGCTGGTCAGCCCCAGCATTTT. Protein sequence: CASNIRAGQPQHF.

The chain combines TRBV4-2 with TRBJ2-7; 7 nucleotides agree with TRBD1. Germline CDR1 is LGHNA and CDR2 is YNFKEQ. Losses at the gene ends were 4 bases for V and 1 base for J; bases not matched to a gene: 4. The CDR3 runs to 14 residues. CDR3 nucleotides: TGTGCCAGCAGCCTCCGGGACAGTTCCTACGAGCAGTACTTC. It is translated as CASSLRDSSYEQYF.

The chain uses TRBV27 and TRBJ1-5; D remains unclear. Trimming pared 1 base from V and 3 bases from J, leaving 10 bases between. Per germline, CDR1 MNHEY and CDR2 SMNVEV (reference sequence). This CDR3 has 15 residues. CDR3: CASSLFLDNNQPQHF. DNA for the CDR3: TGTGCCAGCAGTTTATTTTTAGATAACAATCAGCCCCAGCATTTT.

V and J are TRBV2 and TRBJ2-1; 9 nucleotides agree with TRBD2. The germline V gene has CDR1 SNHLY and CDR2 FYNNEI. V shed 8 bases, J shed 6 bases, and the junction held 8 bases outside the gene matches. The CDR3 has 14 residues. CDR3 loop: CASLGTSGFNEQFF. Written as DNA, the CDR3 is TGTGCCAGCCTGGGAACTAGCGGGTTCAATGAGCAGTTCTTC.

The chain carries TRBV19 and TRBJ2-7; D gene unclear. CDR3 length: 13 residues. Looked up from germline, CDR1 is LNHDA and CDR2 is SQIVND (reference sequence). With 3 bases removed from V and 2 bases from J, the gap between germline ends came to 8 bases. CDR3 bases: TGTGCCAGTAGTATTGCCGGTGCCTACGAGCAGTACTTC. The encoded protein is CASSIAGAYEQYF.

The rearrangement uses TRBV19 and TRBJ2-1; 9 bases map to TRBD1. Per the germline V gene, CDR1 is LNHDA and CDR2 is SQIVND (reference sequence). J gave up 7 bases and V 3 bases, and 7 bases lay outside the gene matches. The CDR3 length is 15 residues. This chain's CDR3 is CASSMGTGQGNEQFF. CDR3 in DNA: TGTGCCAGTAGTATGGGGACAGGGCAGGGGAATGAGCAGTTCTTC.

In nucleotides, the CDR3 is TGTGCCAGCAGCTTAAGACAGGGAGGTACTGAAGCTTTCTTT. Its translation is CASSLRQGGTEAFF. The chain recombines TRBV7-2 with TRBJ1-1; 7 nucleotides line up with TRBD1. Per germline, CDR1 SGHTA and CDR2 FQGNSA. The V and J ends lost 2 bases and 5 bases, in that order; junction bases with no gene match: 5. The CDR3 sequence is 14 residues long.

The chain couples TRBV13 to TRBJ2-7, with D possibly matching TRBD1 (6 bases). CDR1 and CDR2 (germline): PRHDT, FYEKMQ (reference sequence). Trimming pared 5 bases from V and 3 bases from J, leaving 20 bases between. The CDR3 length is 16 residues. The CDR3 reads CASSLTTGTRVYEQYF. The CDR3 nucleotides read TGTGCCAGCAGCCTCACTACCGGGACAAGAGTCTACGAGCAGTACTTC.

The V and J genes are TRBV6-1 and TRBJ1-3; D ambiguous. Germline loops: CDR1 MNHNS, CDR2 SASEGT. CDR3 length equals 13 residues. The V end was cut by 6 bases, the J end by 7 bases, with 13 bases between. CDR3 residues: CASSEGISNTIYF. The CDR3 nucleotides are TGTGCCAGCAGCGAGGGTATAAGTAACACCATATATTTT.

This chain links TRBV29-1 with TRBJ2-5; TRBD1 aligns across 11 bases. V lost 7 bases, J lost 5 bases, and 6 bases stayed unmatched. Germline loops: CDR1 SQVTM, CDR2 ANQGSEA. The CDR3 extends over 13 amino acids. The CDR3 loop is CSGGQGGRETQYF. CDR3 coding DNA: TGCAGCGGGGGACAGGGGGGGAGGGAGACCCAGTACTTC.